Listed below are T cell receptor beta chains from one sample, sequenced in a study of human thymus T cells. Method: immunoSEQ multiplex PCR; TCRdb's copy keeps in-frame clones and lacks some. This table has tens of thousands of clones, 90% to 95% appearing once. The sample taken for sequencing was thymus tissue. These receptors originate from a girl in the first two years of life with a congenital heart defect but otherwise immunologically healthy. Both conserved end residues are part of each CDR3. Fields, in order: J gene, V gene, clone size, D gene, CDR3 DNA, CDR3 protein. The D gene is left open where the match is weak. Rows give clone size only sometimes, using once, few, many, or a class for an expanded clone.

j_call: TRBJ2-1
v_call: TRBV21-1
clone_size: NA
d_call: NA
cdr3_nt: TGTGCCAGTTACTTTAGCGGGATCTACAATGAGCAGTTCTTC
cdr3_aa: CASYFSGIYNEQFF

j_call: TRBJ2-1
v_call: TRBV12-5
clone_size: NA
d_call: TRBD2
cdr3_nt: TGTGCTAGTGGTTTGGGATCTGCGGGACTAGCGAAGTACAATGAGCAGTTCTTC
cdr3_aa: CASGLGSAGLAKYNEQFF

j_call: TRBJ2-3
v_call: TRBV27
clone_size: once
d_call: NA
cdr3_nt: TGTGCCAGCAGTTTACGGGAGAGAGTGGGCACAGATACGCAGTATTTT
cdr3_aa: CASSLRERVGTDTQYF

j_call: TRBJ2-3
v_call: TRBV4-1
clone_size: NA
d_call: NA
cdr3_nt: TGCGCCAGCAGCCACAATCAGCCGGGGGGCACAGATACGCAGTATTTT
cdr3_aa: CASSHNQPGGTDTQYF

j_call: TRBJ1-5
v_call: TRBV6-5
clone_size: NA
d_call: TRBD1
cdr3_nt: TGTGCCAGCAGTTCCGGGACAGCCCCTAGGCAGCCCCAGCATTTT
cdr3_aa: CASSSGTAPRQPQHF

j_call: TRBJ2-3
v_call: TRBV20-1
clone_size: NA
d_call: NA
cdr3_nt: TGCAGTGCTGAGAGAACAGATACGCAGTATTTT
cdr3_aa: CSAERTDTQYF

j_call: TRBJ2-1
v_call: TRBV6-1
clone_size: NA
d_call: TRBD2
cdr3_nt: TGTGCCAGCAGTGAACTAGCGGGGACCTACAATGAGCAGTTCTTC
cdr3_aa: CASSELAGTYNEQFF

j_call: TRBJ2-3
v_call: TRBV27
clone_size: NA
d_call: NA
cdr3_nt: TGTGCCAGCAGTTTATCTACCACAGATACGCAGTATTTT
cdr3_aa: CASSLSTTDTQYF

j_call: TRBJ1-4
v_call: TRBV10-3
clone_size: once
d_call: NA
cdr3_nt: TGTGCCATCAGCGGAACCGGGGGAGCGGAAAAACTGTTTTTT
cdr3_aa: CAISGTGGAEKLFF

j_call: TRBJ1-2
v_call: TRBV25-1
clone_size: NA
d_call: NA
cdr3_nt: TGTGCCAGCAGTGAATGGAGGGCTCGTGGCTACACCTTC
cdr3_aa: CASSEWRARGYTF

j_call: TRBJ1-1
v_call: TRBV5-6
clone_size: NA
d_call: NA
cdr3_nt: TGTGCCAGCAGCCGGAGCGTTTCTGAAGCTTTCTTT
cdr3_aa: CASSRSVSEAFF

j_call: TRBJ2-7
v_call: TRBV25-1
clone_size: NA
d_call: NA
cdr3_nt: TGTGCCAGCAGTGGGGTCCACGATTACGAGCAGTACTTC
cdr3_aa: CASSGVHDYEQYF

j_call: TRBJ1-1
v_call: TRBV11-2
clone_size: NA
d_call: NA
cdr3_nt: TGTGCCAGCAGCTTCAACAGGTTCACTGAAGCTTTCTTT
cdr3_aa: CASSFNRFTEAFF

j_call: TRBJ2-7
v_call: TRBV7-9
clone_size: NA
d_call: NA
cdr3_nt: TGTGCCAGCAGCTTACTACCGGGGAGGCACGAGCAGTACTTC
cdr3_aa: CASSLLPGRHEQYF

j_call: TRBJ1-2
v_call: TRBV7-8
clone_size: once
d_call: TRBD1
cdr3_nt: TGTGCCAGCAGCTTACACTTCCAGGGGGACAGGGATTATGGCTACACCTTC
cdr3_aa: CASSLHFQGDRDYGYTF

j_call: TRBJ2-3
v_call: TRBV29-1
clone_size: NA
d_call: TRBD2
cdr3_nt: TGCAGCGCTAGGACTAGCGGGAGGCCAGATACGCAGTATTTT
cdr3_aa: CSARTSGRPDTQYF

j_call: TRBJ2-1
v_call: TRBV5-1
clone_size: NA
d_call: TRBD2
cdr3_nt: TGCGCCAGCAGCTTGGGACTAGCGGGATACAATGAGCAGTTCTTC
cdr3_aa: CASSLGLAGYNEQFF

j_call: TRBJ2-7
v_call: TRBV29-1
clone_size: NA
d_call: NA
cdr3_nt: TGCAGCGTTGGGGTTCGGTCAACCAGCTCCTACGAGCAGTACTTC
cdr3_aa: CSVGVRSTSSYEQYF

j_call: TRBJ1-2
v_call: TRBV6-5
clone_size: NA
d_call: NA
cdr3_nt: TGTGCCAGCAGTTCTGGGGTCGGCTACACCTTC
cdr3_aa: CASSSGVGYTF

j_call: TRBJ2-5
v_call: TRBV28
clone_size: NA
d_call: TRBD1
cdr3_nt: TGTGCCAGCAGTCAGGACAGGGGAGAGACCCAGTACTTC
cdr3_aa: CASSQDRGETQYF

j_call: TRBJ1-2
v_call: TRBV4-1
clone_size: NA
d_call: NA
cdr3_nt: TGCGCCAGCAGCCAAGATCCCAGGTCCCAGGTTTTGGAGGGCTACACCTTC
cdr3_aa: CASSQDPRSQVLEGYTF

j_call: TRBJ2-1
v_call: TRBV5-4
clone_size: NA
d_call: TRBD2
cdr3_nt: TGTGCCAGCAGCTTGGAATCCGGGAGGGATAATGAGCAGTTCTTC
cdr3_aa: CASSLESGRDNEQFF

j_call: TRBJ2-1
v_call: TRBV27
clone_size: few
d_call: TRBD2
cdr3_nt: TGTGCCAGCAGTCTACACTCTAGCGGACCCTACAATGAGCAGTTCTTC
cdr3_aa: CASSLHSSGPYNEQFF

j_call: TRBJ2-7
v_call: TRBV5-1
clone_size: NA
d_call: TRBD2
cdr3_nt: TGCGCCAGCAGTCCGCAGAGCGGGGTGGGCTACGAGCAGTACTTC
cdr3_aa: CASSPQSGVGYEQYF

j_call: TRBJ1-3
v_call: TRBV7-2
clone_size: NA
d_call: NA
cdr3_nt: TGTGCCAGCAGCGCAGGGCCCTCTGGAAACACCATATATTTT
cdr3_aa: CASSAGPSGNTIYF

j_call: TRBJ2-7
v_call: TRBV18
clone_size: once
d_call: NA
cdr3_nt: TGTGCCAGCTCACCTTCAGGGGATTGGTACGAGCAGTACTTC
cdr3_aa: CASSPSGDWYEQYF

j_call: TRBJ2-1
v_call: TRBV7-9
clone_size: NA
d_call: TRBD2
cdr3_nt: TGTGCCAGCAGCTTAGTTTCGACTAGCGGGAGGTGGAATGAGCAGTTCTTC
cdr3_aa: CASSLVSTSGRWNEQFF

j_call: TRBJ2-1
v_call: TRBV7-3
clone_size: NA
d_call: TRBD2
cdr3_nt: TGTGCCAGCAGCTTGACTAGCGGGGATGAGCAGTTCTTC
cdr3_aa: CASSLTSGDEQFF

j_call: TRBJ1-2
v_call: TRBV5-5
clone_size: NA
d_call: TRBD1
cdr3_nt: TGTGCCAGCAGCCCCAACGGACAGGGCACTAACTATGGCTACACCTTC
cdr3_aa: CASSPNGQGTNYGYTF

j_call: TRBJ1-2
v_call: TRBV7-4
clone_size: NA
d_call: NA
cdr3_nt: TGTGCCAGCAGCTTAGTCTCGGACACAGGGATGACAAACTATGGCTACACCTTC
cdr3_aa: CASSLVSDTGMTNYGYTF

j_call: TRBJ2-5
v_call: TRBV25-1
clone_size: NA
d_call: TRBD2
cdr3_nt: TGTGCCAGCAGTGAATATGGGAGGGGATCCGAGACCCAGTACTTC
cdr3_aa: CASSEYGRGSETQYF

j_call: TRBJ2-7
v_call: TRBV7-9
clone_size: once
d_call: NA
cdr3_nt: TGTGCCAGCAGCTTATCGGAATCCTACGAGCAGTACTTC
cdr3_aa: CASSLSESYEQYF

j_call: TRBJ2-2
v_call: TRBV4-1
clone_size: NA
d_call: TRBD2
cdr3_nt: TGCGCCAGCAGCCTAACTAGCGGGAGGCACACCGGGGAGCTGTTTTTT
cdr3_aa: CASSLTSGRHTGELFF

j_call: TRBJ2-7
v_call: TRBV4-2
clone_size: NA
d_call: TRBD2
cdr3_nt: TGTGCCAGCAGCCAAGTAATAGCTGCGGGAGGGCCCTACGAGCAGTACTTC
cdr3_aa: CASSQVIAAGGPYEQYF

j_call: TRBJ2-1
v_call: TRBV4-1
clone_size: NA
d_call: TRBD2
cdr3_nt: TGCGCCAGCAGCCAGGGAGCGGGTCACTTCCGGGACTACTATGAGCAGTTCTTC
cdr3_aa: CASSQGAGHFRDYYEQFF

j_call: TRBJ2-4
v_call: TRBV5-4
clone_size: NA
d_call: NA
cdr3_nt: TGTGCCAGCACCCTGTTAAAGGGTGCAGCCAAAAACATTCAGTACTTC
cdr3_aa: CASTLLKGAAKNIQYF

j_call: TRBJ1-1
v_call: TRBV27
clone_size: NA
d_call: TRBD1
cdr3_nt: TGTGCCAGCAGCTTAGGGGGCTTGAACACTGAAGCTTTCTTT
cdr3_aa: CASSLGGLNTEAFF

j_call: TRBJ1-5
v_call: TRBV28
clone_size: NA
d_call: NA
cdr3_nt: TGTGCCAGCAAGCGATCCAACAGGGATCTAAGCAATCAGCCCCAGCATTTT
cdr3_aa: CASKRSNRDLSNQPQHF

j_call: TRBJ1-1
v_call: TRBV4-3
clone_size: NA
d_call: NA
cdr3_nt: TGCGCCAGCAGCCAAGCTTATAATGCCCGGGTGGGCACTGAAGCTTTCTTT
cdr3_aa: CASSQAYNARVGTEAFF

j_call: TRBJ2-2
v_call: TRBV7-2
clone_size: NA
d_call: TRBD1
cdr3_nt: TGTGCCAGCAGCTTAGAGCGGCAGGGGGCGCACACCGGGGAGCTGTTTTTT
cdr3_aa: CASSLERQGAHTGELFF

j_call: TRBJ2-5
v_call: TRBV27
clone_size: NA
d_call: NA
cdr3_nt: TGTGCCAGCAGTTCCCGGGACATCTCGTACTTC
cdr3_aa: CASSSRDISYF

j_call: TRBJ1-3
v_call: TRBV4-2
clone_size: NA
d_call: NA
cdr3_nt: TGTGCCAGCAGCCAAGGAATTGGGGACACCGGAAACACCATATATTTT
cdr3_aa: CASSQGIGDTGNTIYF

j_call: TRBJ2-2
v_call: TRBV11-2
clone_size: NA
d_call: NA
cdr3_nt: TGTGCCAGCACCCTAAGGGCAGGGCAGAACACCGGGGAGCTGTTTTTT
cdr3_aa: CASTLRAGQNTGELFF

j_call: TRBJ2-5
v_call: TRBV10-3
clone_size: NA
d_call: NA
cdr3_nt: TGTGCCATCAGTGTCTTCCTGGGGGAGTCGGAGACCCAGTACTTC
cdr3_aa: CAISVFLGESETQYF

j_call: TRBJ2-7
v_call: TRBV6-5
clone_size: NA
d_call: TRBD1
cdr3_nt: TGTGCCAGCAGTTACCCTGGACAGGGGGCTTATGAGCAGTACTTC
cdr3_aa: CASSYPGQGAYEQYF

j_call: TRBJ1-5
v_call: TRBV18
clone_size: NA
d_call: NA
cdr3_nt: TGTGCCAGCTCCTCAACCAGGGCGCGGGTCAATCAGCCCCAGCATTTT
cdr3_aa: CASSSTRARVNQPQHF

j_call: TRBJ2-1
v_call: TRBV30
clone_size: NA
d_call: NA
cdr3_nt: TGTGCCTGGAGTAGTGGAGACTCTTACAATGAGCAGTTCTTC
cdr3_aa: CAWSSGDSYNEQFF

j_call: TRBJ1-4
v_call: TRBV2
clone_size: NA
d_call: NA
cdr3_nt: TGTGCCAGCAGTGATTTCGGACAGCCATGGGGGGAAAAACTGTTTTTT
cdr3_aa: CASSDFGQPWGEKLFF

j_call: TRBJ2-2
v_call: TRBV19
clone_size: once
d_call: NA
cdr3_nt: TGTGCCAGTAGTATAGTTTCCGGGGAGCTGTTTTTT
cdr3_aa: CASSIVSGELFF

j_call: TRBJ2-7
v_call: TRBV4-1
clone_size: NA
d_call: NA
cdr3_nt: TGCGCCAGCAGCCAAGCGATCCGAGGCCCCTACGAGCAGTACTTC
cdr3_aa: CASSQAIRGPYEQYF

j_call: TRBJ2-3
v_call: TRBV12-5
clone_size: NA
d_call: NA
cdr3_nt: TGTGCTAGTGGTTTGCCCAAATACGGGCTTTCCACAGATACGCAGTATTTT
cdr3_aa: CASGLPKYGLSTDTQYF

j_call: TRBJ2-5
v_call: TRBV12-5
clone_size: NA
d_call: TRBD1
cdr3_nt: TGTGCTTCCCGGGGACAGTTGGGGGAGACCCAGTACTTC
cdr3_aa: CASRGQLGETQYF

j_call: TRBJ2-5
v_call: TRBV5-5
clone_size: NA
d_call: NA
cdr3_nt: TGTGCCAGCAGCTTGGAGGATATAGGACAAGTTCAGACCCAGTACTTC
cdr3_aa: CASSLEDIGQVQTQYF

j_call: TRBJ1-1
v_call: TRBV20-1
clone_size: NA
d_call: NA
cdr3_nt: TGCAGTGCACATAACCGGGGGAAGCGTTCTTTT
cdr3_aa: CSAHNRGKRSF

j_call: TRBJ1-3
v_call: TRBV25-1
clone_size: NA
d_call: NA
cdr3_nt: TGTGCCAGCAGTGGGGTTTACTCACAGGGCTCTGGAAACACCATATATTTT
cdr3_aa: CASSGVYSQGSGNTIYF

j_call: TRBJ1-3
v_call: TRBV29-1
clone_size: NA
d_call: NA
cdr3_nt: TGCAGCGTTTTTAGCTCTGGAAACACCATATATTTT
cdr3_aa: CSVFSSGNTIYF

j_call: TRBJ1-3
v_call: TRBV4-2
clone_size: NA
d_call: NA
cdr3_nt: TGTGCCAGCAGCCATAGGGGGGTTCACTCTGGAAACACCATATATTTT
cdr3_aa: CASSHRGVHSGNTIYF